Listed here are 9 T cell receptor beta chains from one sample, sequenced in a study of blood T cell repertoires in COVID-19. Measured with immunoSEQ multiplex PCR; TCRdb has only the in-frame clones, and not every one. The repertoire consists of hundreds of thousands of clones, with around 91% occurring once and the leading ten covering around 2%. The sample taken for sequencing was PBMCs or T cells enriched from blood (not recorded which). These receptors were taken from a woman aged 18-29 years who had recovered from COVID-19.

This chain connects TRBV5-4 to TRBJ2-3; D remains unclear. Trimming shortened V by 2 bases and J by 2 bases, and 9 bases separated the two germline ends. The CDR3 runs 14 residues. CDR1 SGHNT and CDR2 YYREEE come from the germline V gene (reference sequence). The CDR3 is CASSFTGPTDTQYF. The CDR3 coding sequence is TGTGCCAGCAGCTTTACTGGGCCCACAGATACGCAGTATTTT.

The chain recombines TRBV21-1 with TRBJ1-4. TRBV21-1 constitutes a pseudogene. This CDR3 contains 16 residues. The DNA of the CDR3 is TGTGCCAGCAGCCTAGAGGGGGGGGGACCTAATGAAAAACTGTTTTTT. This codes for CASSLEGGGPNEKLFF.

V usage is TRBV5-1 and J usage is TRBJ1-6; possible D gene TRBD1, 6 bases. Germline CDR1 reads SGHRS; CDR2 reads YFSETQ. Trimming took 0 bases from V and 8 from J, leaving 15 bases between them. The CDR3 has 16 residues. The DNA for the CDR3 is TGCGCCAGCAGCTTGGGACCCGGGGGGCCGGATTCACCCCTCCACTTT. Its protein product is CASSLGPGGPDSPLHF.

The gene calls are TRBV7-9 and TRBJ2-2, with D perhaps matching TRBD2 (6 bases). The germline gives CDR1 SEHNR, CDR2 FQNEAQ (reference sequence). The CDR3 runs to 15 residues. The V end was cut by 4 bases, the J end by 7 bases, with 16 bases between. CDR3 coding DNA: TGTGCCAGCAGCTCTCTCGGGGGATCGATCGGGGAGCTGTTTTTT. It encodes CASSSLGGSIGELFF.

This chain connects TRBV18 to TRBJ1-5; 8 bases are shared with TRBD1. Germline CDR1 and CDR2: KGHSH and LQKENI. The CDR3 totals 19 residues. J was trimmed by 0 bases and V by 1 base; bases with no gene match: 11. The CDR3 nucleotides are TGTGCCAGCTCACCACTGCCAGGGGGCCATCCATATAGCAATCAGCCCCAGCATTTT. As protein: CASSPLPGGHPYSNQPQHF.

The rearrangement links TRBV5-5 to TRBJ1-1, with D possibly TRBD1 on 5 matching bases. V lost 4 bases and J lost 5, with 15 bases in between. The CDR3 runs 14 residues. Per germline, CDR1 SGHKS and CDR2 YYEKEE (reference sequence). Here the CDR3 DNA reads TGTGCCAGCAGCCTCGATAGCCGGGGGACTGAAGCTTTCTTT. Amino acid sequence: CASSLDSRGTEAFF.

V and J are TRBV5-5 and TRBJ1-5; 9 bases align to TRBD1. The V gene's germline CDR1 is SGHKS and CDR2 YYEKEE (reference sequence). The CDR3 is 14 amino acids. V was clipped by 0 bases and J by 7 bases; unmatched bases: 2. The CDR3, as DNA: TGTGCCAGCAGCTTGGCGGGACAGGGACAGCCCCAGCATTTT. Its translation: CASSLAGQGQPQHF.

The rearrangement joins TRBV6-5 to TRBJ2-7, with TRBD1 matching 9 bases. CDR3 length: 15 residues. The V gene's germline CDR1 is MNHEY and CDR2 SVGAGI. J was trimmed by 7 bases and V by 0 bases; bases with no gene match: 7. This CDR3 reads CASSYSLGQGVEQYF. The CDR3 DNA reads as TGTGCCAGCAGTTACTCTCTGGGACAGGGAGTTGAGCAGTACTTC.

About this clone: The sample contains more than one DNA sequence encoding this CDR3. This chain uses TRBV24-1 with TRBJ2-3, with D hard to call. CDR3 length: 13 amino acids. Between the trimmed V and J ends, which lost 3 bases and 1 base, there was a span of 4 bases. Germline lookup yields CDR1 KGHDR and CDR2 SFDVKD. The CDR3 nucleotides are TGTGCCACCAGTGATCGGGGCACAGATACGCAGTATTTT. Translated: CATSDRGTDTQYF.